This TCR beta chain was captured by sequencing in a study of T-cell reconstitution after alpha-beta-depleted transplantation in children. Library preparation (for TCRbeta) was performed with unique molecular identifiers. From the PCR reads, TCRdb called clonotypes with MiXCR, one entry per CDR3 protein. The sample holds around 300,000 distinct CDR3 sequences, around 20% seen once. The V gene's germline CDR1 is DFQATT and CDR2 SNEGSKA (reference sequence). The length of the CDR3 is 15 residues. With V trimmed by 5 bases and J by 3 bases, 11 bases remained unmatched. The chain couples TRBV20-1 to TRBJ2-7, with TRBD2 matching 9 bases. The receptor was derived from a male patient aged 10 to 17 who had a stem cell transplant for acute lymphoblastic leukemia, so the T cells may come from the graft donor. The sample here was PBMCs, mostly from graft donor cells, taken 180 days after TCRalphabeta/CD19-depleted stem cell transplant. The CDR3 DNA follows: TGCAGTGCTCCATTCGGGCTAGCGGGATACTACGAGCAGTACTTC. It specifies CSAPFGLAGYYEQYF.